This is a list of T cell receptor beta chains from one sample in a study of OX40 agonist ivuxolimab in advanced cancers. Assay used: immunoSEQ multiplex PCR; TCRdb lists only in-frame clones, some missing. The table lists around 20,000 clones, around three quarters of them singletons, with 15% to 20% in the top ten. Sequencing used CD4+ or CD8+ T cells sorted from blood, obtained in a trial of the OX40 agonist ivuxolimab. The source of these receptors is an adult with an advanced solid tumor such as melanoma, head and neck, liver or kidney cancer. Each CDR3 is given with its conserved first and last residue. Each record gives: clone size, V gene, CDR3 length, J gene, D gene, CDR3 protein, CDR3 DNA. The D gene is left open where the match is weak. Rows give clone size only sometimes, using once, few, many, or a class for an expanded clone.

size: -
V: TRBV7-4
length: 18
J: TRBJ2-6
D: -
CDR3: CASSHGTSSQSRANVLTF
DNA: TGTGCCAGCAGCCATGGCACCAGCTCACAAAGTCGGGCCAACGTCCTGACTTTC

size: -
V: TRBV18
length: 15
J: TRBJ2-3
D: -
CDR3: CASTATGQYTDTQYF
DNA: TGTGCCAGCACAGCTACCGGACAGTACACAGATACGCAGTATTTT

size: -
V: TRBV7-6
length: 14
J: TRBJ2-7
D: -
CDR3: CASSFGGVWDEQYF
DNA: TGTGCCAGCAGCTTTGGCGGGGTTTGGGACGAGCAGTACTTC

size: -
V: TRBV19
length: 15
J: TRBJ1-5
D: -
CDR3: CASSKRLGENQPQHF
DNA: TGTGCCAGTAGTAAACGCCTCGGCGAGAATCAGCCCCAGCATTTT

size: -
V: TRBV12-5
length: 16
J: TRBJ2-3
D: TRBD2
CDR3: CASGPPPGLAADTQYF
DNA: TGTGCTAGTGGTCCGCCACCCGGACTAGCGGCAGATACGCAGTATTTT

size: -
V: TRBV4-3
length: 14
J: TRBJ1-1
D: -
CDR3: CASSQDPWNTEAFF
DNA: TGCGCCAGCAGCCAAGATCCGTGGAACACTGAAGCTTTCTTT

size: -
V: TRBV2
length: 14
J: TRBJ2-5
D: TRBD2
CDR3: CASIGTRDQETQYF
DNA: TGTGCCAGCATCGGGACTAGGGATCAAGAGACCCAGTACTTC

size: -
V: TRBV2
length: 15
J: TRBJ2-7
D: -
CDR3: CASSEYRAGLYEQYF
DNA: TGTGCCAGCAGTGAATATCGGGCAGGGCTCTACGAGCAGTACTTC

size: once
V: TRBV5-6
length: 16
J: TRBJ2-2
D: -
CDR3: CASSWGGLSATGELFF
DNA: TGTGCCAGCAGCTGGGGCGGTTTATCGGCCACCGGGGAGCTGTTTTTT

size: -
V: TRBV14
length: 17
J: TRBJ2-4
D: TRBD1
CDR3: CASSPGTGKLAKNIQYF
DNA: TGTGCCAGCAGCCCGGGGACAGGGAAACTAGCCAAAAACATTCAGTACTTC

size: -
V: TRBV7-6
length: 15
J: TRBJ2-1
D: TRBD2
CDR3: CASSLGAGAYNEQFF
DNA: TGTGCCAGCAGCTTAGGAGCGGGAGCCTACAATGAGCAGTTCTTC

size: -
V: TRBV13
length: 14
J: TRBJ2-1
D: TRBD2
CDR3: CASSLTGGGNEQFF
DNA: TGTGCCAGCAGCTTAACGGGCGGGGGCAATGAGCAGTTCTTC

size: once
V: TRBV9
length: 15
J: TRBJ2-3
D: TRBD2
CDR3: CASSPRTSGGAAQYF
DNA: TGTGCCAGCAGCCCCCGGACTAGCGGGGGGGCCGCGCAGTATTTT

size: -
V: TRBV5-6
length: 15
J: TRBJ2-1
D: -
CDR3: CASSLGPSSYNEQFF
DNA: TGTGCCAGCAGCTTGGGACCGAGCTCCTACAATGAGCAGTTCTTC

size: medium-sized
V: TRBV11-2
length: 15
J: TRBJ1-1
D: -
CDR3: CASSLDWYQRTEAFF
DNA: TGTGCCAGCAGCTTAGATTGGTACCAGCGGACTGAAGCTTTCTTT

size: -
V: TRBV7-9
length: 14
J: TRBJ1-2
D: TRBD1
CDR3: CASSWTGGRSGYTF
DNA: TGTGCCAGCAGCTGGACAGGGGGCCGATCTGGCTACACCTTC

size: -
V: TRBV19
length: 12
J: TRBJ1-2
D: -
CDR3: CASSMSWFGYTF
DNA: TGTGCCAGTAGTATGTCGTGGTTCGGCTACACCTTC

size: -
V: TRBV19
length: 15
J: TRBJ1-2
D: TRBD1
CDR3: CASSIREQGNYGYTF
DNA: TGTGCCAGTAGTATAAGAGAACAGGGGAACTATGGCTACACCTTC

size: once
V: TRBV6-5
length: 14
J: TRBJ1-2
D: TRBD1
CDR3: CASSYTGTGGGYTF
DNA: TGTGCCAGCAGTTACACCGGGACAGGGGGTGGCTACACCTTC

size: -
V: TRBV7-9
length: 16
J: TRBJ1-4
D: -
CDR3: CASSLGGASQDEKLFF
DNA: TGTGCCAGCAGCTTAGGCGGGGCTTCCCAGGATGAAAAACTGTTTTTT